The 13 T cell receptor beta chains below all came from one sample that was sequenced in a study of T cell responses to AZD1222 COVID-19 vaccine. Sequencing used immunoSEQ multiplex PCR; TCRdb keeps in-frame clones, though not all of them. There are about 67,000 clones in the sample; around 82% occur only once, and about 6.5% lies in the top ten. This specimen was peripheral blood, taken 28 days after the second AZD1222 dose. These receptor sequences come from an adult who received the AZD1222 COVID-19 vaccine.

The chain has TRBV14 and TRBJ2-5; a possible D gene is TRBD2 (6 bases). The V gene's germline CDR1 is SGHDN and CDR2 FVKESK. CDR3 length: 13 residues. As DNA, the CDR3 is TGTGCAGCGCTCCGGACTATAAGGAAGACCCAGTACTTC. It encodes CAALRTIRKTQYF. Based on the CDR3 plus reference TRBV14 and TRBJ2-5, the full variable domain is EAGVTQFPSHSVIEKGQTVTLRCDPISGHDNLYWYRRVMGKEIKFLLHFVKESKQDESGMPNNRFLAERTGGTYSTLKVQPAELEDSGVYFCAALRTIRKTQYFGPGTRLLVL.

The rearrangement links TRBV11-3 to TRBJ2-7; D uncertain. Trimming took 2 bases from V and 1 from J, leaving 9 bases between them. Germline V lookup: CDR1 SGHNT, CDR2 YENEEA. This CDR3 spans 14 amino acids. The CDR3 here is CASSLTPLSYEQYF. The CDR3 region has the DNA TGTGCCAGCAGCTTAACACCTCTTTCCTACGAGCAGTACTTC.

This sequence joins TRBV4-3 and TRBJ2-1; 11 bases are a match to TRBD2. V was clipped by 1 base and J by 0 bases; unmatched bases: 8. From germline, CDR1 is LGHNA and CDR2 YSLEER. The CDR3 covers 19 residues. CDR3 in amino acids: CASSQVWGTSGSSYNEQFF. Here the CDR3 DNA reads TGCGCCAGCAGCCAAGTGTGGGGGACTAGCGGTAGCTCCTACAATGAGCAGTTCTTC.

This clone was picked up a small number of times. V usage is TRBV3-1 (or the pseudogene TRBV3-2) and J usage is TRBJ1-2, with TRBD1 as a possible D gene (6 bases). The germline V gene encodes CDR1 LGHDT and CDR2 YNNKEL (reference sequence). Trimming left V 4 bases short and J 1 base short, with 13 bases between. CDR3 length: 15 amino acids. The CDR3 here is CASSPWDTRNYGYTF. The CDR3 DNA follows: TGTGCCAGCAGCCCTTGGGACACACGTAACTATGGCTACACCTTC.

The chain recombines TRBV7-9 with TRBJ2-7; 8 bases match TRBD1. CDR3 length equals 13 residues. Unmatched junction bases numbered 4, after V lost 2 bases and J lost 7 bases. CDR1 SEHNR and CDR2 FQNEAQ come from the germline V gene (reference sequence). CDR3 protein: CASSLQGAGEQYF. Written as DNA, the CDR3 is TGTGCCAGCAGCTTACAGGGGGCAGGTGAGCAGTACTTC.

A few counts support this clone. CDR3 sequence (DNA): TGTGCCAGCAGCCTACAGGGTGGGGAGACCCAGTACTTC. It codes for CASSLQGGETQYF. V is TRBV3-1 (or the pseudogene TRBV3-2) and J is TRBJ2-5; TRBD1 might be the D (6 bases). V dropped 4 bases and J dropped 5 bases, with 11 bases sitting between them. The CDR3 is 13 amino acids. The germline gives CDR1 LGHDT, CDR2 YNNKEL (reference sequence).

The V and J genes are TRBV4-1 and TRBJ1-2, with 8 bases matching TRBD1. Germline CDR1 MGHRA, CDR2 YSYEKL. V lost 0 bases, J lost 6 bases, and 9 bases stayed unmatched. The CDR3 is 16 residues long. The DNA of the CDR3 is TGCGCCAGCAGCCAAGATGCGGCAGGGGGCATCCATGGCTACACCTTC. Translation: CASSQDAAGGIHGYTF.

The CDR3 DNA reads as TGTGCCAGCAGCACCCGCCCAGGGGCGGACACTGAAGCTTTCTTT. Amino acids: CASSTRPGADTEAFF. The chain couples TRBV7-2 to TRBJ1-1, with D possibly being TRBD1 (6 bases). This CDR3 has 15 residues. From germline, CDR1 is SGHTA and CDR2 FQGNSA. V dropped 5 bases and J dropped 3 bases, with 16 bases sitting between them.

The chain employs TRBV19 and TRBJ1-1; 7 nucleotides match TRBD1. The CDR3 runs to 14 residues. Trimming cost V 6 bases and J 3 bases; bases outside gene matches: 7. The germline V gene encodes CDR1 LNHDA and CDR2 SQIVND (reference sequence). CDR3 protein: CASSLITGDTEAFF. CDR3 DNA sequence: TGTGCCAGTAGCCTTATAACAGGGGACACTGAAGCTTTCTTT.

This clone was found once. The chain employs TRBV10-3 and TRBJ1-1; no firm D call. The V gene's germline CDR1 is ENHRY and CDR2 SYGVKD. The CDR3 has 14 amino acids. The ends were cut back, 7 bases at V and 3 bases at J, with 15 bases in the middle. CDR3 in amino acids: CAITKGSEYTEAFF. The CDR3 nucleotides read TGTGCCATCACTAAAGGGAGTGAGTACACTGAAGCTTTCTTT.

The V and J genes are TRBV6-5 and TRBJ1-1; the match to TRBD1 covers 7 bases. The germline V gene has CDR1 MNHEY and CDR2 SVGAGI. The trim removed 6 bases at V and 0 bases at J, leaving 7 bases unmatched. The CDR3 is 15 residues long. CDR3 sequence reads: CASSPTGELNTEAFF. The CDR3, as DNA: TGTGCCAGCAGCCCAACAGGGGAGCTGAACACTGAAGCTTTCTTT.

The V and J genes are TRBV11-3 and TRBJ2-3; possible D gene TRBD2, 5 bases. V lost 5 bases and J lost 0, with 12 bases in between. CDR1 is SGHNT and CDR2 is YENEEA in the germline V gene. The CDR3 totals 15 residues. CDR3 bases: TGTGCCAGCAGCCCCAGTCCGGGAAGCACAGATACGCAGTATTTT. Protein: CASSPSPGSTDTQYF.

The chain links TRBV2 to TRBJ2-1, with a tentative D call TRBD2 (6 bases). V gave up 3 bases and J gave up 9 bases, with 12 bases separating them. This CDR3 region has 13 residues. CDR1 and CDR2 from the germline V gene are SNHLY and FYNNEI. CDR3 sequence (DNA): TGTGCCAGCAGTGAGGGGCTAGCGTCTGAGCAGTTCTTC. Its translation is CASSEGLASEQFF.